This T cell receptor beta chain was sequenced in a study of T cells after yellow fever vaccination. Findings of the study overall: The booster saw the reappearance of most primary-vaccination clones (around 96% CD4, around 88% CD8).

In TCRdb, the 5' RACE reads were re-called with MiXCR into one record per CDR3 protein. The sample includes tens of thousands of distinct CDR3 sequences, 3.4% seen only once; the top ten take 0.98%. This clonotype was seen repeatedly, ten times or more. The V end was cut by 8 bases, the J end by 7 bases, with 17 bases between. This CDR3 has 13 residues. The rearrangement uses TRBV12-3 or TRBV12-4 and TRBJ1-2, with no clear D. The sample consisted of PBMCs, either bulk or a sorted T-cell subset (CD4+, CD8+, memory, or dextramer-sorted; not recorded which), taken roughly 46 days after the first yellow fever vaccination. This receptor was taken from a man between 18 and 29 years old who received the YFV17D yellow fever vaccine. The CDR3 spells CASSAGWSGGYTF. The CDR3 DNA reads TGTGCCAGCTCGGCAGGCTGGAGCGGTGGCTACACCTTC.